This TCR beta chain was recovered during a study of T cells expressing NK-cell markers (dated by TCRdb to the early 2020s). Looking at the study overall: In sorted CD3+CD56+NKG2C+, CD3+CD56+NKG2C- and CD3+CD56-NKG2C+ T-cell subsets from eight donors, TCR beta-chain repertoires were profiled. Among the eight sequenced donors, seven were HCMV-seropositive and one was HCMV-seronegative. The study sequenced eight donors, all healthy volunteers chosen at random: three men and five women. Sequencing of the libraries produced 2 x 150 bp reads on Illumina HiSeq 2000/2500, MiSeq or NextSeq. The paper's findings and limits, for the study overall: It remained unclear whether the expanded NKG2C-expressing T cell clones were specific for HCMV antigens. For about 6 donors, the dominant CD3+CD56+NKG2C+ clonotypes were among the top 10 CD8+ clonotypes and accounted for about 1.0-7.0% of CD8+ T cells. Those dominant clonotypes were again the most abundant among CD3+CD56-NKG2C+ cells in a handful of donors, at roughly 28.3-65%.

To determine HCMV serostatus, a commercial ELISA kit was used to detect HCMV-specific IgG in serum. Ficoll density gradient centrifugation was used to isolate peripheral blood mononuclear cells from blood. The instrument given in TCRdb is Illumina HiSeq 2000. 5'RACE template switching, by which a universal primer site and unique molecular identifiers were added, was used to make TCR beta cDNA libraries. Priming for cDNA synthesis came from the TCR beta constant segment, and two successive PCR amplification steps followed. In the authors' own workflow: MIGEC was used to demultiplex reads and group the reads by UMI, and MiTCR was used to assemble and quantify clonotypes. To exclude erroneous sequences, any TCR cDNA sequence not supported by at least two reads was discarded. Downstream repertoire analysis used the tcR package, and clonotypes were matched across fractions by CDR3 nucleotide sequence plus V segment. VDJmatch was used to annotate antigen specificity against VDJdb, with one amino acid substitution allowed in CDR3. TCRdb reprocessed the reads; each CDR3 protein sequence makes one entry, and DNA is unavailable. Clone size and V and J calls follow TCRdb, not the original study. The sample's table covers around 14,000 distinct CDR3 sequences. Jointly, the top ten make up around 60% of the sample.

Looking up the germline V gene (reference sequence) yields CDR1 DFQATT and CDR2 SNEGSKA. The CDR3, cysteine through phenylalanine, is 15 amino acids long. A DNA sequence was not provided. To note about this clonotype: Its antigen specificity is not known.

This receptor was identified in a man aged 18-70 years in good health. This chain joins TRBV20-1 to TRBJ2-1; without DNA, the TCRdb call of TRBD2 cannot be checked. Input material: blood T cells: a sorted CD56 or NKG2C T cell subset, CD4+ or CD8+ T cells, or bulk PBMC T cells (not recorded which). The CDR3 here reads CSARDAQRGGDEQFF.